What follows are 31 T cell receptor beta chains derived from one specimen sequenced in a study of brain T cells in children with intractable seizures. Profiled with immunoSEQ multiplex PCR; TCRdb holds only in-frame clones, not every one. The data contain under 150,000 clones, 90% to 95% of them singletons. The sample here was peripheral blood, taken at surgery. Receptors were obtained from a boy under three years old with hemimegalencephaly and intractable seizures.

This chain joins TRBV12-5 and TRBJ2-7; D ambiguous. Germline V gives CDR1 LGHNT, CDR2 FRNRAP. V lost 3 bases and J 6 bases, leaving 12 bases between the germline ends. The CDR3 contains 13 residues. CDR3 nucleotides: TGTGCTAGTGGTTTTTCAGGACGCTCCGAGCAGTACTTC. This encodes CASGFSGRSEQYF.

This clone showed up just a few times. CDR3 in amino acids: CASTTIGGAEQPQHF. The CDR3 nucleotides read TGTGCCAGCACCACCATCGGGGGGGCTGAACAGCCCCAGCATTTT. V and J are TRBV28 and TRBJ1-5, with D perhaps matching TRBD1 (6 bases). The germline CDR1 and CDR2 sequences are MDHEN and SYDVKM. The V and J ends lost 7 bases and 7 bases respectively, with 20 bases between them. The CDR3 consists of 15 residues.

The rearrangement links TRBV2 to TRBJ1-2; TRBD1 aligns across 9 bases. Germline loops: CDR1 SNHLY, CDR2 FYNNEI. Trimming cost V 4 bases and J 5 bases; bases outside gene matches: 5. The CDR3 length is 14 residues. CDR3 in DNA: TGTGCCAGCAGTGCCAGGACAGGGGCTTATGGCTACACCTTC. Protein: CASSARTGAYGYTF. The entire variable domain, with the rest obtained from reference TRBV2 and TRBJ1-2, is as follows: EPEVTQTPSHQVTQMGQEVILRCVPISNHLYFYWYRQILGQKVEFLVSFYNNEISEKSEIFDDQFSVERPDGSNFTLKIRSTKLEDSAMYFCASSARTGAYGYTFGSGTRLTVV.

The rearrangement uses TRBV7-3 and TRBJ2-2; 8 nucleotides match TRBD1. This CDR3 contains 15 residues. The V gene end was trimmed by 5 bases and the J gene end by 2 bases; junction bases not matched to a gene: 4. The germline V gene encodes CDR1 SGHTA and CDR2 FQGTGA. This chain's CDR3 is CASSAGGINTGELFF. The CDR3 nucleotides read TGTGCCAGCAGCGCAGGGGGCATCAACACCGGGGAGCTGTTTTTT. The entire variable domain, with the rest obtained from reference TRBV7-3 and TRBJ2-2, is as follows: GAGVSQTPSNKVTEKGKYVELRCDPISGHTALYWYRQSLGQGPEFLIYFQGTGAADDSGLPNDRFFAVRPEGSVSTLKIQRTERGDSAVYLCASSAGGINTGELFFGEGSRLTVL.

V and J are TRBV6-2 or TRBV6-3 and TRBJ2-1; D is unclear. Between the trimmed V and J ends, which lost 2 bases and 0 bases, there was a span of 11 bases. The germline V gene has CDR1 MNHEY and CDR2 SVGEGT. This CDR3 comprises 16 residues. The CDR3 bases are TGTGCCAGCAGTTACGGACCGCCGGCCTCCTACAATGAGCAGTTCTTC. It codes for CASSYGPPASYNEQFF.

V and J are TRBV5-4 and TRBJ2-1, with 9 bases lining up with TRBD1. The CDR3 totals 15 residues. The ends lost 2 bases at V and 5 bases at J; junction bases unmatched: 5. The germline V gene encodes CDR1 SGHNT and CDR2 YYREEE (reference sequence). The CDR3 DNA is TGTGCCAGCAGCTTCCGGGACAGGGACAACAATGAGCAGTTCTTC. The encoded protein is CASSFRDRDNNEQFF. Drawing the rest from reference TRBV5-4 and TRBJ2-1, the complete variable domain is ETGVTQSPTHLIKTRGQQVTLRCSSQSGHNTVSWYQQALGQGPQFIFQYYREEENGRGNFPPRFSGLQFPNYSSELNVNALELDDSALYLCASSFRDRDNNEQFFGPGTRLTVL.

This sequence joins TRBV28 and TRBJ1-4; D not certain. Trimming took off 8 bases at V and 7 bases at J, with 8 bases between the two ends. The CDR3 spans 11 residues. In germline, CDR1 is MDHEN, CDR2 SYDVKM. CDR3 nucleotide sequence: TGTGCCAGCGGGATAGGTGAAAAACTGTTTTTT. Residues: CASGIGEKLFF.

This chain links TRBV27 with TRBJ1-5; D gene ambiguous. V lost 0 bases and J 3 bases, leaving 3 bases between the germline ends. The CDR3 has 13 residues. Germline V CDR1 and CDR2: MNHEY, SMNVEV (reference sequence). This CDR3 is CASSLSYNQPQHF. The CDR3 DNA sequence: TGTGCCAGCAGTTTATCGTACAATCAGCCCCAGCATTTT.

V is TRBV7-8 and J is TRBJ2-7, with 8 bases fitting TRBD1. Germline V gene data show CDR1 as SGHVS and CDR2 as FQNEAQ. V dropped 1 base and J dropped 2; count of bases not matched to a gene: 4. This CDR3 region has 15 residues. This CDR3 reads CASSLVPGQAYEQYF. CDR3 in DNA: TGTGCCAGCAGCTTAGTACCGGGACAGGCCTACGAGCAGTACTTC.

V is TRBV19 and J is TRBJ2-7; TRBD2 might be the D (6 bases). This CDR3 comprises 13 residues. Per the germline V gene, CDR1 is LNHDA and CDR2 is SQIVND (reference sequence). Between the trimmed V and J ends, which lost 6 bases and 8 bases, there was a span of 17 bases. This CDR3 is CASSRDFYLQQYF. DNA of the CDR3: TGTGCCAGTAGCCGGGACTTCTACCTACAGCAGTACTTC.

The chain has TRBV29-1 and TRBJ2-3; TRBD2 matches at 7 bases. CDR3 length: 13 residues. J was trimmed by 1 base and V by 6 bases; bases with no gene match: 4. Germline lookup yields CDR1 SQVTM and CDR2 ANQGSEA. CDR3 nucleotides: TGCAGCGTGGGGGGACTACGCACAGATACGCAGTATTTT. This codes for CSVGGLRTDTQYF.

This chain links TRBV10-2 with TRBJ2-1; 12 nucleotides line up with TRBD2. This CDR3 is built from 13 residues. The germline V gene has CDR1 WSHSY and CDR2 SAAADI. V trimming: 8 bases; J trimming: 5 bases; junction bases outside the gene matches: 1. In DNA form, the CDR3 reads TGCGCCAGCGGACTAGCGGGAAACAATGAGCAGTTCTTC. Translated, it gives CASGLAGNNEQFF.

This chain connects TRBV20-1 to TRBJ2-3, with TRBD2 as a possible D gene (5 bases). CDR1 DFQATT and CDR2 SNEGSKA come from the germline V gene (reference sequence). V lost 3 bases and J lost 3, with 7 bases in between. The CDR3 covers 12 residues. The CDR3 protein is CSASGETDTQYF. The DNA of the CDR3 is TGCAGTGCTAGTGGGGAGACAGATACGCAGTATTTT.

CDR3 DNA: TGTGCCAGCAGCTTCGGACAGACAGTAAACTCTGGGGCCAACGTCCTGACTTTC. It encodes CASSFGQTVNSGANVLTF. The gene calls are TRBV5-4 and TRBJ2-6; D possibly corresponds to TRBD1 (6 bases). V dropped 2 bases and J dropped 0 bases, with 15 bases sitting between them. CDR1 SGHNT and CDR2 YYREEE come from the germline V gene (reference sequence). The length of the CDR3 is 18 residues.

The J gene is TRBJ2-7, the V gene TRBV18, with D possibly TRBD1 on 6 matching bases. Germline V gene data show CDR1 as KGHSH and CDR2 as LQKENI. V was pared by 1 base and J by 5 bases, with 21 bases between. The CDR3 has 17 amino acids. The CDR3 is CASSPLSAGVGMDEQYF. The CDR3 bases are TGTGCCAGCTCACCACTTAGTGCAGGGGTAGGTATGGACGAGCAGTACTTC.

The rearrangement links TRBV21-1 to TRBJ2-1; the tabulated D call, TRBD2, remains unverified against the DNA. TRBV21-1 is tagged as a pseudogene. The CDR3 has 19 residues. The CDR3 reads CASSKALSGRVTSYNEQFF. The CDR3 DNA is TGTGCCAGCAGCAAAGCCCTTAGCGGGAGGGTCACCTCCTACAATGAGCAGTTCTTC.

The gene calls are TRBV7-2 and TRBJ1-4, with D maybe TRBD1 (6 bases). This CDR3 has 15 amino acids. Germline V gene sequence: CDR1 SGHTA, CDR2 FQGNSA. The germline V and J ends were trimmed by 5 bases and 8 bases, with 18 bases remaining between them. CDR3 region: CASSPSPGGREKLFF. The CDR3, as DNA: TGTGCCAGCAGCCCATCCCCCGGGGGCCGGGAAAAACTGTTTTTT.

The chain uses TRBV7-2 and TRBJ1-4; TRBD1 agrees at 8 bases. Germline lookup yields CDR1 SGHTA and CDR2 FQGNSA. The J segment lost 7 bases and the V segment lost 5 bases, leaving 9 bases of the junction unmatched. The CDR3 has 15 residues. The CDR3 DNA reads as TGTGCCAGCAGCCCTAACAGGGGGGCGGGTGAAAAACTGTTTTTT. This translates into CASSPNRGAGEKLFF. Combining the CDR3 with reference TRBV7-2 and TRBJ1-4 gives the whole variable domain GAGVSQSPSNKVTEKGKDVELRCDPISGHTALYWYRQSLGQGLEFLIYFQGNSAPDKSGLPSDRFSAERTGGSVSTLTIQRTQQEDSAVYLCASSPNRGAGEKLFFGSGTQLSVL.

The genes are TRBV27 and TRBJ2-3, with 8 bases aligning to TRBD1. Losses at the gene ends were 3 bases for V and 0 bases for J; bases not matched to a gene: 2. The CDR3 extends over 15 amino acids. In germline, CDR1 is MNHEY, CDR2 SMNVEV (reference sequence). This CDR3 is CASSFQGASTDTQYF. The CDR3 region has the DNA TGTGCCAGCAGTTTCCAGGGGGCAAGCACAGATACGCAGTATTTT.

The gene calls are TRBV28 and TRBJ2-7; 8 bases are shared with TRBD2. CDR1 is MDHEN, CDR2 SYDVKM, per germline. The CDR3 totals 15 residues. The J segment lost 4 bases and the V segment lost 1 base, leaving 6 bases of the junction unmatched. The CDR3 loop reads CASSLSGGRRYEQYF. The CDR3 DNA sequence: TGTGCCAGCAGTTTATCTGGCGGGAGGCGTTACGAGCAGTACTTC.

CDR3 in amino acids: CASSWDKVNYGYTF. The CDR3 region has the DNA TGTGCCAGCAGTTGGGACAAGGTAAACTATGGCTACACCTTC. The V call is TRBV5-8, the J call TRBJ1-2; weak D call: TRBD1 (6 bases). CDR1 is SGHTS, CDR2 YDEGEE, per germline. The length of the CDR3 is 14 residues. V gave up 5 bases and J gave up 2 bases, with 13 bases separating them.

The rearrangement uses TRBV6-4 and TRBJ1-2; D remains ambiguous. With 3 bases removed from V and 8 bases from J, the gap between germline ends came to 13 bases. Germline assignment: CDR1 MRHNA and CDR2 SNTAGT. The CDR3 runs 13 residues. CDR3 residues: CASSDVGVGGYTF. The CDR3 region has the DNA TGTGCCAGCAGTGATGTGGGTGTCGGCGGCTACACCTTC.

This clone was counted once. V usage is TRBV6-1 and J usage is TRBJ1-5; weak D call: TRBD1 (5 bases). CDR3 length: 14 amino acids. The germline V and J ends were trimmed by 6 bases and 3 bases, with 12 bases remaining between them. CDR1 is MNHNS and CDR2 is SASEGT in the germline V gene. This chain's CDR3 is CASRMTASNQPQHF. The CDR3 DNA reads TGTGCCAGCAGGATGACAGCATCCAATCAGCCCCAGCATTTT.

This clone was observed a single time. The rearrangement joins TRBV7-2 to TRBJ2-5; the match to TRBD2 covers 13 bases. The V gene end was trimmed by 2 bases and the J gene end by 2 bases; junction bases not matched to a gene: 2. There are 16 residues in the CDR3. Germline V gene sequence: CDR1 SGHTA, CDR2 FQGNSA. This CDR3 reads CASSLTSGRGQETQYF. The CDR3 DNA follows: TGTGCCAGCAGCTTAACTAGCGGGAGGGGACAAGAGACCCAGTACTTC.

The chain joins TRBV7-9 to TRBJ1-1; D is unclear. The CDR3 extends over 15 amino acids. Germline V lookup: CDR1 SEHNR, CDR2 FQNEAQ (reference sequence). Trimming left V 3 bases short and J 4 bases short, with 15 bases between. Here the CDR3 DNA reads TGTGCCAGCAGCTTCCGCGGGCAAACCGGCACTGAAGCTTTCTTT. Its translation: CASSFRGQTGTEAFF. Full variable domain (rest looked up from reference TRBV7-9 and TRBJ1-1): DTGVSQNPRHKITKRGQNVTFRCDPISEHNRLYWYRQTLGQGPEFLTYFQNEAQLEKSRLLSDRFSAERPKGSFSTLEIQRTEQGDSAMYLCASSFRGQTGTEAFFGQGTRLTVV.

Here the CDR3 reads CASSARQGANEKLFF. The CDR3 coding sequence is TGTGCCAGCTCAGCCAGACAGGGAGCTAATGAAAAACTGTTTTTT. The J gene is TRBJ1-4, the V gene TRBV18; 7 bases align to TRBD1. Germline CDR1 and CDR2: KGHSH and LQKENI. This CDR3 spans 15 amino acids. V was clipped by 5 bases and J by 3 bases; unmatched bases: 6.

This sequence joins TRBV6-2 or TRBV6-3 and TRBJ1-2; TRBD1 aligns across 10 bases. Germline trimming cut 5 bases from V and 5 bases from J; bases unmatched to any gene: 8. Germline CDR1 reads MNHEY; CDR2 reads SVGEGT. This CDR3 has 15 amino acids. CDR3: CASSAGTGVFYGYTF. CDR3 coding DNA: TGTGCCAGCAGTGCCGGGACAGGGGTTTTTTATGGCTACACCTTC.

This CDR3 is CASSRSNEQFF. The CDR3 bases are TGCGCCAGCAGTAGGAGCAATGAGCAGTTCTTC. The V call is TRBV10-2, the J call TRBJ2-1; D gene uncertain. From germline, CDR1 is WSHSY and CDR2 SAAADI. Trimming left V 5 bases short and J 6 bases short, with 5 bases between. This CDR3 has 11 amino acids.

This clone was seen just once. The rearrangement uses TRBV29-1 and TRBJ2-7, with D perhaps given as TRBD1 or TRBD2 (5 bases each). Per the germline V gene, CDR1 is SQVTM and CDR2 is ANQGSEA. The CDR3 length is 12 residues. The V and J ends lost 4 bases and 3 bases respectively, with 10 bases between them. CDR3 loop: CSVGGGNYEQYF. The CDR3 DNA is TGCAGCGTTGGTGGGGGTAACTACGAGCAGTACTTC.

The CDR3 DNA sequence: TGCGCCAGCGGGAGCAGTATCTCGGCTGGTGACGGGACCCAGTACTTC. Translating gives CASGSSISAGDGTQYF. The chain has TRBV5-1 and TRBJ2-5, with a tentative D call TRBD2 (5 bases). Trimming cost V 7 bases and J 7 bases, with 26 bases left between them. Looked up from germline, CDR1 is SGHRS and CDR2 is YFSETQ. CDR3 size: 16 residues. Full variable domain (rest looked up from reference TRBV5-1 and TRBJ2-5): KAGVTQTPRYLIKTRGQQVTLSCSPISGHRSVSWYQQTPGQGLQFLFEYFSETQRNKGNFPGRFSGRQFSNSRSEMNVSTLELGDSALYLCASGSSISAGDGTQYFGPGTRLLVL.

The chain is built from TRBV6-2 or TRBV6-3 and TRBJ2-3; 10 bases are a match to TRBD1. The CDR3 is made up of 19 amino acids. CDR1 is MNHEY, CDR2 SVGEGT, per germline. With V trimmed by 4 bases and J by 2 bases, 15 bases remained unmatched. Here the CDR3 reads CASSSSAPAGQGHTDTQYF. The CDR3 DNA reads as TGTGCCAGCAGTTCTTCCGCCCCTGCGGGACAGGGGCACACAGATACGCAGTATTTT.